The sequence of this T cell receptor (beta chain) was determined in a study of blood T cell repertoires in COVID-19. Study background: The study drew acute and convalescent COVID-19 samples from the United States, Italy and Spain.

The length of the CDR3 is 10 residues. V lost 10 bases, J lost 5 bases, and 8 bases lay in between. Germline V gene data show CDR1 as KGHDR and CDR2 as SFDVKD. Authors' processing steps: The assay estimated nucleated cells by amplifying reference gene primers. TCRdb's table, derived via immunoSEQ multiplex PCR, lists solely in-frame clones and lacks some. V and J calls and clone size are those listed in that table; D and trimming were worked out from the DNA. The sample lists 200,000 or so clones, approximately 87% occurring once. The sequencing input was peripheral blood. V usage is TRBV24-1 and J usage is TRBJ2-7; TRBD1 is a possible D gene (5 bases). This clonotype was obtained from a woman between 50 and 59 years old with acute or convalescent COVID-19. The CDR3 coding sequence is TGTGCCACGGGCAGGGACGAGCAGTACTTC. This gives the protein CATGRDEQYF.